This T cell receptor (beta chain) derives from a study of blood T cell repertoires in COVID-19. Study-level background: Acute and convalescent COVID-19 samples came from the United States, Italy and Spain. Sources were T cells, B-cell-depleted T cells, or PBMCs; the material itself was cDNA or gDNA.

V lost 7 bases and J 5 bases, leaving 18 bases between the germline ends. There are 15 residues in the CDR3. The germline CDR1 and CDR2 sequences are LGHNA and YSLEER. The assay was immunoSEQ multiplex PCR, and TCRdb's table has in-frame clones only and misses some. The repertoire has just over 650,000 clones, 85% to 90% of them found once; the top ten carry roughly 0.26%. V is TRBV4-3 and J is TRBJ1-5, with D perhaps matching TRBD1 (6 bases). The sequencing input was peripheral blood. This clonotype originated in a woman in her late teens or twenties with acute or convalescent COVID-19. The CDR3 nucleotides read TGCGCCAGCACCTCCACAGGGAGTTGGGATCAGCCCCAGCATTTT. As protein: CASTSTGSWDQPQHF.